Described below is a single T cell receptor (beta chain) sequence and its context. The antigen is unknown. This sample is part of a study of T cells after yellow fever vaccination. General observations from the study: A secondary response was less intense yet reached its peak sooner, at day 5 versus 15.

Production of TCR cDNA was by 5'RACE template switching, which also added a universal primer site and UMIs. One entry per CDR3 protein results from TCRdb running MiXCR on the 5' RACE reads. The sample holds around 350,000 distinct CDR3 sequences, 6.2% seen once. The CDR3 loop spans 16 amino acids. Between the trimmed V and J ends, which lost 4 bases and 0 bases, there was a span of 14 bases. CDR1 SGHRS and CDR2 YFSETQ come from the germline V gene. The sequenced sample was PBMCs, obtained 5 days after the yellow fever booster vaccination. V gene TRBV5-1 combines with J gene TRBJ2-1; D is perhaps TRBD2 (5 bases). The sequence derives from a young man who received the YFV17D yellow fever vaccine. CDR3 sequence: CASSQNGESSYNEQFF. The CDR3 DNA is TGCGCCAGCAGCCAAAATGGGGAGAGCTCCTACAATGAGCAGTTCTTC. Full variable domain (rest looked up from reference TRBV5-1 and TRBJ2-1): KAGVTQTPRYLIKTRGQQVTLSCSPISGHRSVSWYQQTPGQGLQFLFEYFSETQRNKGNFPGRFSGRQFSNSRSEMNVSTLELGDSALYLCASSQNGESSYNEQFFGPGTRLTVL.